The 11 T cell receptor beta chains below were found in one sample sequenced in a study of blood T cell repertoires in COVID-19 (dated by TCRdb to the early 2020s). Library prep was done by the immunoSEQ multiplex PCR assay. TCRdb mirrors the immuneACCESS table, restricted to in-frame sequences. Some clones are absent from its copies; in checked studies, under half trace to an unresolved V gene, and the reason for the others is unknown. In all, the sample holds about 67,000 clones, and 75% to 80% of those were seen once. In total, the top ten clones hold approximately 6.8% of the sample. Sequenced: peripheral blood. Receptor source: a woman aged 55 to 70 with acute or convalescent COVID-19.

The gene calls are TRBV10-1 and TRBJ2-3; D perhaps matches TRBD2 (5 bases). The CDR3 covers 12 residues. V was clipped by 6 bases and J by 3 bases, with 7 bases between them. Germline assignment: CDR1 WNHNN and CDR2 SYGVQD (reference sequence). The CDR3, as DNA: TGCGCCAGCAGCCGCGGGACAGATACGCAGTATTTT. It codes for CASSRGTDTQYF.

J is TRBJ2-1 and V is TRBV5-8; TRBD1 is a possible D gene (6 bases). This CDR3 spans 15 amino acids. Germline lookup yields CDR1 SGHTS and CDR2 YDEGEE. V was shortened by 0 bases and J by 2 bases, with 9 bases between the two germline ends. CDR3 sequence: CASSLEGGAYNEQFF. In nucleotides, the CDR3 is TGTGCCAGCAGCTTGGAAGGGGGTGCCTACAATGAGCAGTTCTTC.

CDR3 amino acids: CASSSYPGTGDTEAFF. CDR3 nucleotide sequence: TGTGCCAGCAGCTCCTATCCCGGGACAGGGGACACTGAAGCTTTCTTT. This chain joins TRBV7-6 and TRBJ1-1; 10 bases line up with TRBD1. This CDR3 region has 16 residues. V shed 4 bases and J 3 bases; nucleotides not matched to a gene: 8. CDR1 is SGHVS, CDR2 FNYEAQ, per germline.

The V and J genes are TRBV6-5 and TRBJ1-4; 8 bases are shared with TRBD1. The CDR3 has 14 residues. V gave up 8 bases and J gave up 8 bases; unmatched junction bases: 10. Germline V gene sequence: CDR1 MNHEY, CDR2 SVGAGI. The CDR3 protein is CASGPTGAREKLFF. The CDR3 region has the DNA TGTGCCAGCGGTCCGACAGGGGCTAGAGAAAAACTGTTTTTT.

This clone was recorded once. CDR3: CASSKGQTPNTGELFF. CDR3 nucleotides: TGTGCCAGCAGCAAAGGACAGACACCGAACACCGGGGAGCTGTTTTTT. V gene TRBV21-1 combines with J gene TRBJ2-2; the DNA was not compared with TRBD1, the D call given in the table. TRBV21-1 counts as a pseudogene. The CDR3 extends over 16 amino acids.

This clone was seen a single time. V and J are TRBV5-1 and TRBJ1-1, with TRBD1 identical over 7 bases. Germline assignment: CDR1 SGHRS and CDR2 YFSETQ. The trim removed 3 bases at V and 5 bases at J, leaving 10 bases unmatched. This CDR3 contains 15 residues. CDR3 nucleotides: TGCGCCAGCAGCTCCTCCTTTACACAGGGGACTGAAGCTTTCTTT. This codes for CASSSSFTQGTEAFF.

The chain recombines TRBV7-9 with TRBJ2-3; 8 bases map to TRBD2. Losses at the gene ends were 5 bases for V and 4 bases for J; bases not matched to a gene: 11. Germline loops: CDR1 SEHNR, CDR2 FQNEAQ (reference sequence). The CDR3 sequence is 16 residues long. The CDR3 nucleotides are TGTGCCAGCAGCGCTTCCACGGGAGGGGGTCCAGATACGCAGTATTTT. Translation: CASSASTGGGPDTQYF.

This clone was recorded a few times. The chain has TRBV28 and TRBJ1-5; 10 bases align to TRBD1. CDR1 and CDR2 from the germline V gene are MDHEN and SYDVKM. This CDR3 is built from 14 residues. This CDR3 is CQTGGQGRNQPQHF. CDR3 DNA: TGTCAAACAGGGGGACAGGGGCGGAATCAGCCCCAGCATTTT.

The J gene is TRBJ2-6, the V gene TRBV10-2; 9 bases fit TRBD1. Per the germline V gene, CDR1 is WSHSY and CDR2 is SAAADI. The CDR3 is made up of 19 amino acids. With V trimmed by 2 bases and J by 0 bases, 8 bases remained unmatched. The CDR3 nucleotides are TGCGCCAGCAGTGAGCCGGGACAGGGAAGGACCTCTGGGGCCAACGTCCTGACTTTC. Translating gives CASSEPGQGRTSGANVLTF.

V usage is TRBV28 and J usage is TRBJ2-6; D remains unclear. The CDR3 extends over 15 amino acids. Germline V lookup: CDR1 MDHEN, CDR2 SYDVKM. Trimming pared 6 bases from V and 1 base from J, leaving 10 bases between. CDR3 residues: CASSPFFSGANVLTF. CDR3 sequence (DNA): TGTGCCAGCAGCCCTTTTTTTTCTGGGGCCAACGTCCTGACTTTC.

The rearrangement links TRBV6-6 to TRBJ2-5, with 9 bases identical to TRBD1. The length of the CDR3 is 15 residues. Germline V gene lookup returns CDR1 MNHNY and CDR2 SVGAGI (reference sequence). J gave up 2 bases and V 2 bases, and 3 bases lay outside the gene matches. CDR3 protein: CASSYRGQGQETQYF. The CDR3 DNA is TGTGCCAGCAGTTACCGAGGACAGGGGCAAGAGACCCAGTACTTC.